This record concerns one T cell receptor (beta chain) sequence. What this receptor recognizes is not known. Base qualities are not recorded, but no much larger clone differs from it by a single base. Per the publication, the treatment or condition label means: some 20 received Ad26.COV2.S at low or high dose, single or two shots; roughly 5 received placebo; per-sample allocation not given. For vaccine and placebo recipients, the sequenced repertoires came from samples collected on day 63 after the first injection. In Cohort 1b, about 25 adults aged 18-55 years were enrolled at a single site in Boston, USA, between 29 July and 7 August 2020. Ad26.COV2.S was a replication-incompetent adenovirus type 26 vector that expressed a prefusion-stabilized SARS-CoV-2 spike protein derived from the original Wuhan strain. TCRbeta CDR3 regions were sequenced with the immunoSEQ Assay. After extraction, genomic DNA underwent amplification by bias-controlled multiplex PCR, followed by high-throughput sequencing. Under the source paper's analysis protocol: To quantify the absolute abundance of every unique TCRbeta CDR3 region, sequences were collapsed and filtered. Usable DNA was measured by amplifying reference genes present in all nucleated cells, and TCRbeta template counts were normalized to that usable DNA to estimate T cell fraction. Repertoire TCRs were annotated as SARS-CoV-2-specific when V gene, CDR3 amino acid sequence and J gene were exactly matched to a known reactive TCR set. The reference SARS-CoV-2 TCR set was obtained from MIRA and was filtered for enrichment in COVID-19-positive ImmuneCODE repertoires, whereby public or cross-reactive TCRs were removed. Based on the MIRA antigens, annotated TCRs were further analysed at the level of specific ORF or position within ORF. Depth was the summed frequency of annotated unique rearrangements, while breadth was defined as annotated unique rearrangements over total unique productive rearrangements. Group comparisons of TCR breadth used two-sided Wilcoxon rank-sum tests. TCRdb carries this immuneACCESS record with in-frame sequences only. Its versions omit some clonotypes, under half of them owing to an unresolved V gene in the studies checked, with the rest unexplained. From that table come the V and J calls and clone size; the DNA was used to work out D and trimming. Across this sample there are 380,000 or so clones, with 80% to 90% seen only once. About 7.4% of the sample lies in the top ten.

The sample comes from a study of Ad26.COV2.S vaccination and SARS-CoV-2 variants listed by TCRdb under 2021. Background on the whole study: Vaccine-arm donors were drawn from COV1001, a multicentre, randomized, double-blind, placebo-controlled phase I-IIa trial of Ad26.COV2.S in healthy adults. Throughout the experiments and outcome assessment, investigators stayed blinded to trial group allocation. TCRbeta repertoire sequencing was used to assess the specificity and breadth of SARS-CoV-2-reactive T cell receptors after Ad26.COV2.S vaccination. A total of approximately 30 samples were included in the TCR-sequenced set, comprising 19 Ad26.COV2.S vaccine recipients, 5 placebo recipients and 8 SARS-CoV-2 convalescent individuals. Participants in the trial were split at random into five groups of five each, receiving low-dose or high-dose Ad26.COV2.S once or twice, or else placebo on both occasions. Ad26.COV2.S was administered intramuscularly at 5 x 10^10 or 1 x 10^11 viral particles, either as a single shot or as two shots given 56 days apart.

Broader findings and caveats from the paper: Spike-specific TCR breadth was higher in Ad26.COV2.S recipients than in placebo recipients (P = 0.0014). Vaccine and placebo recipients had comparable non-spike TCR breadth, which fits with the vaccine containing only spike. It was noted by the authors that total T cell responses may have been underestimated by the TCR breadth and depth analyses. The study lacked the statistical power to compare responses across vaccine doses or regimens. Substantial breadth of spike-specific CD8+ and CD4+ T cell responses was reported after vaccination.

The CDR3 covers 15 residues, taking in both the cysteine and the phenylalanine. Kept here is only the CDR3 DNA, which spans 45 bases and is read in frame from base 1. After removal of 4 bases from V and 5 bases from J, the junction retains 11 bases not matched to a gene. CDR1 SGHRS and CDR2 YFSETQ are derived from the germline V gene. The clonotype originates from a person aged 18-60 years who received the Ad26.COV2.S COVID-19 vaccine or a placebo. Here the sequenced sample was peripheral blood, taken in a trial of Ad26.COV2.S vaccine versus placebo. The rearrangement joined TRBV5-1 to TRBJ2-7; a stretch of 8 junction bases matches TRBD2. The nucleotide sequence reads TGCGCCAGCAGCCCATCCGGACTAGCAGTCAACGAGCAGTACTTC. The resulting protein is CASSPSGLAVNEQYF.